The present entry profiles one T cell receptor (beta chain) with its context. Germline loops: CDR1 SQVTM, CDR2 ANQGSEA. CDR3 size: 13 residues. Trimming took 5 bases from V and 2 from J; bases not matched to a gene: 5. The repertoire was sequenced with immunoSEQ multiplex PCR; TCRdb's copy has only in-frame clones and lacks some. The data contain 110,000 to 150,000 clones, around 72% of them singletons. This record comes from a study of blood T cell repertoires in COVID-19. The J gene is TRBJ1-2, the V gene TRBV29-1, with 7 bases that match TRBD1. Sequencing was done on a sample of peripheral blood. The TCR was taken from a woman aged 55 to 70 with acute or convalescent COVID-19. This CDR3 is CSVPDRVNYGYTF. DNA for the CDR3: TGCAGCGTTCCCGACAGGGTCAACTATGGCTACACCTTC.